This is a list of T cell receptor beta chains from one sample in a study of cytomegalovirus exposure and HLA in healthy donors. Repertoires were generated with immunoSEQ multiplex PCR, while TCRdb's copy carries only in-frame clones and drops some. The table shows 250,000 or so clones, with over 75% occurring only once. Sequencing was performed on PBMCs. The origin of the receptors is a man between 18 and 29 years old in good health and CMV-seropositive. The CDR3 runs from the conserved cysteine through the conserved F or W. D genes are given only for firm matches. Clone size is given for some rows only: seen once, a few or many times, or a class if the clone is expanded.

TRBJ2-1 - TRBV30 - CAWSARDEQFF TGTGCCTGGAGTGCTCGGGATGAGCAGTTCTTC
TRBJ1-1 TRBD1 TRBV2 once CASSTGERTEAFF TGTGCCAGCAGTACAGGGGAGAGGACTGAAGCTTTCTTT
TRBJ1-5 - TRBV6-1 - CASSVAGSDNQPQHF TGTGCCAGCAGTGTGGCAGGCTCGGACAATCAGCCCCAGCATTTT
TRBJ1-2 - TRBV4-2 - CASSQDPSPPWGGYTF TGTGCCAGCAGCCAAGATCCGAGCCCCCCTTGGGGCGGCTACACCTTC
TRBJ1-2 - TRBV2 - CASSEDRVAIYGYTF TGTGCCAGCAGTGAGGACCGGGTAGCGATTTATGGCTACACCTTC
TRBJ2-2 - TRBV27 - CASSLEGTGELFF TGTGCCAGCAGTTTAGAAGGGACTGGGGAGCTGTTTTTT
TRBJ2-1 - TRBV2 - CASSGTLTYNEQFF TGTGCCAGCAGTGGGACTCTTACCTACAATGAGCAGTTCTTC
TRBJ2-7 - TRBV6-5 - CASSYSGLGAREQYF TGTGCCAGCAGTTACTCTGGTTTGGGGGCGCGTGAGCAGTACTTC
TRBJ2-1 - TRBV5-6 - CASSLGSSYNEQFF TGTGCCAGCAGCCTAGGGAGCTCCTACAATGAGCAGTTCTTC
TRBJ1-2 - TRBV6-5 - CASSYHRVQGYTF TGTGCCAGCAGTTACCACAGGGTTCAGGGCTACACCTTC
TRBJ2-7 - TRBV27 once CASSLEGRTYEQYF TGTGCCAGCAGTTTAGAGGGCCGAACCTACGAGCAGTACTTC
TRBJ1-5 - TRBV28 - CASMGVILSNQPQHF TGTGCCAGCATGGGGGTTATATTAAGCAATCAGCCCCAGCATTTT
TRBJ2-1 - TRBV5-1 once CASSWPGDQQFF TGCGCCAGCAGCTGGCCTGGGGATCAGCAGTTCTTC
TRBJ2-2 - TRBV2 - CASSESARGNTGELFF TGTGCCAGCAGTGAATCGGCCAGGGGGAACACCGGGGAGCTGTTTTTT
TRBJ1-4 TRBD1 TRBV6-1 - CASSEALSAGGEKLFF TGTGCCAGCAGTGAAGCGCTCTCGGCAGGGGGGGAAAAACTGTTTTTT
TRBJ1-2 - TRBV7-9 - CASSLRASQHGYTF TGTGCCAGCAGCTTAAGGGCCTCCCAGCATGGCTACACCTTC
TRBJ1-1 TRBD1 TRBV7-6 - CASSLMGTGAPNTEAFF TGTGCCAGCAGCTTAATGGGGACAGGGGCACCGAACACTGAAGCTTTCTTT
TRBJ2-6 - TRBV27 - CATGWSGANVLTF TGTGCCACCGGTTGGTCCGGGGCCAACGTCCTGACTTTC
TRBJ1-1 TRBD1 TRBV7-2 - CASRSGTGMNTEAFF TGTGCCAGCCGCTCGGGGACAGGGATGAACACTGAAGCTTTCTTT
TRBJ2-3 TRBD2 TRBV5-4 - CASRFSGRRADTQYF TGTGCCAGCAGATTTAGCGGGAGAAGGGCAGATACGCAGTATTTT
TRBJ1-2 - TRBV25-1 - CASSTTYRASGYTF TGTGCCAGCAGTACGACATACAGGGCCTCTGGCTACACCTTC
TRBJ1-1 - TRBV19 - CASSEWGRSTEAFF TGTGCCAGTAGTGAGTGGGGCCGAAGCACTGAAGCTTTCTTT
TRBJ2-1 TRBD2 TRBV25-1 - CASSRGGGYNEQFF TGTGCCAGCAGTCGCGGGGGGGGCTACAATGAGCAGTTCTTC
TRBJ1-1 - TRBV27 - CASSLKRIGEAFF TGTGCCAGCAGTTTAAAGCGGATTGGTGAAGCTTTCTTT
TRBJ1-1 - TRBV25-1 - CASSEFEEAFF TGTGCCAGCAGTGAGTTCGAGGAAGCTTTCTTT
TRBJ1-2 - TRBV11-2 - CASSLDRAVTF TGTGCCAGCAGCTTAGACAGGGCCGTCACCTTC
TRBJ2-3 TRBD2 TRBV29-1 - CSARPFSLAGGPYTQYF TGCAGCGCCCGGCCTTTCTCGCTAGCGGGAGGACCTTATACGCAGTATTTT
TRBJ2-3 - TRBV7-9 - CASSEGRGTQYF TGTGCCAGCAGCGAGGGAAGAGGTACGCAGTATTTT
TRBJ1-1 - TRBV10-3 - CAISESRWQDTEAFF TGTGCCATCAGTGAGTCGAGATGGCAGGACACTGAAGCTTTCTTT
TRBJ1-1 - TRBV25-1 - CASSERRTGEAFF TGTGCCAGCAGTGAGCGGAGAACAGGTGAAGCTTTCTTT
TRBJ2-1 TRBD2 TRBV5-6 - CASSWTSENEQFF TGTGCCAGCAGCTGGACTAGCGAGAATGAGCAGTTCTTC
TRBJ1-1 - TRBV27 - CASSLSFMNTEAFF TGTGCCAGCAGTTTATCCTTCATGAACACTGAAGCTTTCTTT
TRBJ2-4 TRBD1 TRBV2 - CASSEYGQGGDIQYF TGTGCCAGCAGTGAATATGGACAGGGGGGCGACATTCAGTACTTC
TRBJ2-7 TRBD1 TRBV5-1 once CASAPGQGVYEQYF TGCGCCAGTGCTCCGGGACAGGGGGTATACGAGCAGTACTTC
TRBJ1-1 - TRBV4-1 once CASSQDRWNTEAFF TGCGCCAGCAGCCAAGATCGATGGAACACTGAAGCTTTCTTT
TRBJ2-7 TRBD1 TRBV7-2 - CASSPQGNEQYF TGTGCCAGCAGCCCACAGGGGAACGAGCAGTACTTC
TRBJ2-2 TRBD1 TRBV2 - CAGTGGITGELFF TGTGCCGGGACAGGGGGGATCACCGGGGAGCTGTTTTTT
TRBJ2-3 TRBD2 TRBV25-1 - CASTSGIGTQYF TGTGCCAGCACTAGCGGGATAGGTACGCAGTATTTT
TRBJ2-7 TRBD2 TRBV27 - CASSLSAVSGRAYEQYF TGTGCCAGCAGTTTATCCGCCGTGAGCGGGAGAGCTTACGAGCAGTACTTC